The rows below give T cell receptor beta chains drawn from one sample of a study of blood T cell repertoires in COVID-19. Some clones are missing from TCRdb's copy, which holds only in-frame ones; the method was immunoSEQ multiplex PCR. Altogether 250,000 to 300,000 clones are present, around 88% being singletons, with the ten largest covering 5.7%. Material for sequencing was peripheral blood. The origin of the receptors is a man older than 75 with acute or convalescent COVID-19. The CDR3 runs from the conserved cysteine through the conserved F or W. The order of the fields is J gene, D gene, clone size, V gene, CDR3 DNA, CDR3 protein. D genes are given only for firm matches. Clone size, where shown, is once, few, many, or a class for clones that have expanded.

>TRBJ2-1|TRBD1|-|TRBV24-1
TGTGCCACCAGTGTCCCAGGGGGTAGCGATGAGCAGTTCTTC
CATSVPGGSDEQFF
>TRBJ1-2|TRBD1|-|TRBV6-4
TGTGCCAGCAGAAAGACAGGGGACGACTATGGCTACACCTTC
CASRKTGDDYGYTF
>TRBJ1-2|-|-|TRBV28
TGTGCCAGCAGTTCCCAAGGGGGTAACTATGGCTACACCTTC
CASSSQGGNYGYTF
>TRBJ1-1|-|-|TRBV3-1/TRBV3-2
TGTGCCAGCAGCCAACCGCCGGGGGACCCTGAAGCTTTCTTT
CASSQPPGDPEAFF
>TRBJ2-1|TRBD2|-|TRBV24-1
TGTGCCACCAGTGACCACCTAGCGGGAGGGCCATGGGGCGAGCAGTTCTTC
CATSDHLAGGPWGEQFF
>TRBJ1-1|TRBD1|-|TRBV6-5
TGTGCCAGCAGAGGACAGGCTCTGGGGACTGAAGCTTTCTTT
CASRGQALGTEAFF
>TRBJ1-6|-|-|TRBV6-5
TGTGCCAGCAGTACGGCGGCGGGGGCTGGATCACCCCTCCACTTT
CASSTAAGAGSPLHF
>TRBJ1-5|-|-|TRBV6-5
TGTGCCAGCAGCCCCTCCTCGTATCAGCCCCAGCATTTT
CASSPSSYQPQHF
>TRBJ1-1|TRBD1|-|TRBV29-1
TGCAGCGTTGTTTGGACAGGGCTCTCTTTAATGGGGAACACTGAAGCTTTCTTT
CSVVWTGLSLMGNTEAFF
>TRBJ1-1|-|once|TRBV27
TGTGCCAGCAGAACGGGTACTGAAGCTTTCTTT
CASRTGTEAFF
>TRBJ2-1|-|-|TRBV11-2
TGTGCCAGCAGCCCCTTCTCGAGGTATAATGAGCAGTTCTTC
CASSPFSRYNEQFF
>TRBJ1-2|-|-|TRBV29-1
TGCAGCGTCCTACTACTCGACAGGAGCTATGGCTACACCTTC
CSVLLLDRSYGYTF
>TRBJ2-3|-|-|TRBV10-2
TGCGCCAGCAGGGAAAGCCCTGTGAGGGCAGATACGCAGTATTTT
CASRESPVRADTQYF
>TRBJ2-6|-|-|TRBV27
TGTGCCAGCAGTTTTCGTTGGCCGCCCTCTGGGGCCAACGTCCTGACTTTC
CASSFRWPPSGANVLTF
>TRBJ2-7|-|-|TRBV15
TGTGCCACCAGCAGAGCTCTTGGGCCAGGGGGGCTCTACGAGCAGTACTTC
CATSRALGPGGLYEQYF
>TRBJ2-1|TRBD2|-|TRBV2
TGTGCCAGCGAAGCGGGATTGGGCAATGAGCAGTTCTTC
CASEAGLGNEQFF
>TRBJ2-5|TRBD2|once|TRBV10-3
TGTGCCACACAAGCGGGAGTTGGGGAGACCCAGTACTTC
CATQAGVGETQYF
>TRBJ1-2|TRBD1|once|TRBV28
TGTGCCAGCAGTGAACACAGGGGGATCGTGAGGGGCTACACCTTC
CASSEHRGIVRGYTF
>TRBJ2-7|-|many|TRBV4-1
TGCGCCAGCAGCCAAGACGGAGAGATGAGCTCCTACGAGCAGTACTTC
CASSQDGEMSSYEQYF
>TRBJ2-7|-|-|TRBV27
TGTGCCAGCAGCGTCGTTATGGGAGACGAGCAGTACTTC
CASSVVMGDEQYF
>TRBJ1-1|-|-|TRBV7-2
TGTGCCAGCGGAAGGCGGGGGGGCTCAGCCGAAGCTTTCTTT
CASGRRGGSAEAFF
>TRBJ2-6|-|few|TRBV6-1
TGTGCCAGCAGTGAAGAGGCCAGGGCCTTCCTCAACGTCCTGACTTTC
CASSEEARAFLNVLTF
>TRBJ2-7|TRBD2|-|TRBV5-1
TGCGCCAGCAGCCCAAAGTGGTATATTAGCGGGAGTGCCGAGCAGTACTTC
CASSPKWYISGSAEQYF
>TRBJ1-5|TRBD1|-|TRBV20-1
TGCAGTGCTAGTCGGCAGGGGGGCAATCAGCCCCAGCATTTT
CSASRQGGNQPQHF
>TRBJ1-5|TRBD1|-|TRBV28
TGTGCCAGCAGTTTTTACAGGGGTATTGGGCAGCCCCAGCATTTT
CASSFYRGIGQPQHF
>TRBJ1-3|-|-|TRBV7-9
TGTGCCAGCAGCCCAGGCGGGGGGGACGGAAACACCATATATTTT
CASSPGGGDGNTIYF
>TRBJ2-5|-|-|TRBV28
TGTGCCAGCAGTGTTCTAGGTTCTGAGACCCAGTACTTC
CASSVLGSETQYF
>TRBJ2-7|TRBD2|-|TRBV6-1
TGTGCCAGCAGTGAAGGGGGATTAGCGGGAGTGGTCTACGAGCAGTACTTC
CASSEGGLAGVVYEQYF
>TRBJ1-4|TRBD1|once|TRBV19
TGTGCCAGTCCGGACAGGGAGGTCAGAAAACTGTTTTTT
CASPDREVRKLFF
>TRBJ2-1|TRBD2|-|TRBV3-1/TRBV3-2
TGTGCCAGCAGCCAAGATGGACTAGCGGGAGTGGATGAGCAGTTCTTC
CASSQDGLAGVDEQFF
>TRBJ2-7|-|-|TRBV27
TGTGCCAGCAGCCCGGGGTTTGGAGGCTACGAGCAGTACTTC
CASSPGFGGYEQYF
>TRBJ1-4|TRBD1|-|TRBV3-1/TRBV3-2
TGTGCCAGCAGCCGGCGACAGGGGACGAATGAAAAACTGTTTTTT
CASSRRQGTNEKLFF
>TRBJ1-6|-|-|TRBV7-9
TGTGCCAGCAGCCGGCTGACTGATGAAAATTCACCCCTCCACTTT
CASSRLTDENSPLHF
>TRBJ2-1|TRBD2|few|TRBV7-9
TGTGCCAGCAGCTTTGGAGCGGGGGCGCAAAATGAGCAGTTCTTC
CASSFGAGAQNEQFF
>TRBJ1-3|TRBD1|-|TRBV28
TGTGCCAGCAGTTTACTACAGGGGGCGCAGGGAAACACCATATATTTT
CASSLLQGAQGNTIYF
>TRBJ1-2|-|-|TRBV29-1
TGCAGCGTCGGCTTCGCGGGCGGGGCTAACTATGGCTACACCTTC
CSVGFAGGANYGYTF
>TRBJ2-2|-|-|TRBV18
TGTGCCAGCTCACCTACGACAGACAACACCGGGGAGCTGTTTTTT
CASSPTTDNTGELFF
>TRBJ2-7|-|-|TRBV21-1
TGTGCCAGCAGCTTAAGGACACGATACGAGCAGTACTTC
CASSLRTRYEQYF
>TRBJ2-2|TRBD1|-|TRBV2
TGTGCCAGCAGTGCGACAGGGGTGGGGACCGGGGAGCTGTTTTTT
CASSATGVGTGELFF
>TRBJ1-2|-|-|TRBV30
TGTGCCTGGAGTGTACGGAGGGTAACTGGCTATGGCTACACCTTC
CAWSVRRVTGYGYTF
>TRBJ1-3|-|-|TRBV5-1
TGCGCCAGCAGCTTGTCAGGGATCGCTGGAAACACCATATATTTT
CASSLSGIAGNTIYF
>TRBJ2-2|-|few|TRBV3-1/TRBV3-2
TGTGCCAGCAGCCAAGCTGGGAGCGTCCCCGGGGAGCTGTTTTTT
CASSQAGSVPGELFF
>TRBJ2-3|TRBD1|-|TRBV6-1
TGTGCCAGCAGTGAACAGGGGGGCACAGATACGCAGTATTTT
CASSEQGGTDTQYF
>TRBJ2-2|TRBD2|-|TRBV7-2
TGTGCCAGCAGCACGGGACTAGTCTGGTCCGGGGAGCTGTTTTTT
CASSTGLVWSGELFF
>TRBJ2-7|TRBD1|-|TRBV27
TGTGCCAGCAGTCCCCTTTCCTATGGGACAGGGGGCTCGGGCTACGAGCAGTACTTC
CASSPLSYGTGGSGYEQYF
>TRBJ2-5|TRBD1|-|TRBV6-5
TGTGCCAGCAGTTGGACAGGGGGCGTGGGAGAGACCCAGTACTTC
CASSWTGGVGETQYF
>TRBJ1-5|-|-|TRBV12-3/TRBV12-4
TGTGCCAGCAGAGTAGGGGCCCCGGGGCCCCAGCATTTT
CASRVGAPGPQHF
>TRBJ1-4|-|-|TRBV2
TGTGCCAGCAGGCAGGGGCTGGGGAGAGAAAAACTGTTTTTT
CASRQGLGREKLFF
>TRBJ2-5|TRBD2|-|TRBV5-4
TGTGCCAGCAGGCTAGCGGGGGGCCGAGAGACCCAGTACTTC
CASRLAGGRETQYF
>TRBJ1-6|-|-|TRBV13
TGTGCCAGCAGCTTAGGAAATACTAATAATTCACCCCTCCACTTT
CASSLGNTNNSPLHF
>TRBJ1-2|-|-|TRBV9
TGTGCCAGCAGCACCAGAGCAGACTCAGGGGGCTACACCTTC
CASSTRADSGGYTF
>TRBJ2-7|-|-|TRBV6-5
TGTGCCAGCAGTTACGATTTGGCCAGGTCCTACGAGCAGTACTTC
CASSYDLARSYEQYF
>TRBJ1-1|-|-|TRBV5-1
TGCGCCAGCGCTCGAAGAGCGGGGATGAACACTGAAGCTTTCTTT
CASARRAGMNTEAFF
>TRBJ2-1|TRBD2|-|TRBV11-2
TGTGCCAGCAGCTTAGAGAGCGGGAGGCTACTCTACAATGAGCAGTTCTTC
CASSLESGRLLYNEQFF
>TRBJ2-7|-|-|TRBV28
TGTGCCAGCATGGCTCCAGGGATTGGCGAGCAGTACTTC
CASMAPGIGEQYF
>TRBJ2-3|-|once|TRBV4-1
TGCGCCAGCAGCCTTGGACAAGTCGCCTTCACAGATACGCAGTATTTT
CASSLGQVAFTDTQYF
>TRBJ2-2|-|-|TRBV18
TGTGCCAGCTCACCACCTAACGGGGGAGAAGCCGGGGAGCTGTTTTTT
CASSPPNGGEAGELFF
>TRBJ1-2|-|-|TRBV3-1/TRBV3-2
TGTGCCAGCAGCCAAAGCGAGGCTTCGGGCTACACCTTC
CASSQSEASGYTF
>TRBJ1-2|-|once|TRBV25-1
TGTGCCAGCAGTGATTCCGGGTGGGAGTATGGCTACACCTTC
CASSDSGWEYGYTF
>TRBJ1-2|-|-|TRBV10-3
TGTGCCATCAGTGAGTCGGGCAGCTATGGCTACACCTTC
CAISESGSYGYTF